This TCR beta chain was sequenced during a study of Ad26.COV2.S vaccination and SARS-CoV-2 variants. Treatment indicated: some 20 received Ad26.COV2.S at low or high dose, single or two shots; several received placebo; per-sample allocation not given. Samples came from day 63 after the first vaccine or placebo injection. Assay: immunoSEQ multiplex PCR; the TCRdb copy retains only in-frame clones and omits some. Of around 500,000 clones in the sample, roughly 87% were seen once. Source: peripheral blood, taken in a trial of Ad26.COV2.S vaccine versus placebo. The clonotype originates from a person aged 18-60 years who received the Ad26.COV2.S COVID-19 vaccine or a placebo.

The CDR3 region has the DNA TGCAGCGTTATGAAGGGGACCTCCTACAATGAGCAGTTCTTC. Its translation: CSVMKGTSYNEQFF. V is TRBV29-1 and J is TRBJ2-1; D possibly matches TRBD1 or TRBD2 (5 bases each). Germline V gene data show CDR1 as SQVTM and CDR2 as ANQGSEA. Trimming pared 5 bases from V and 0 bases from J, leaving 11 bases between. CDR3 length: 14 amino acids.